This TCR delta chain appears in the sequencing data of a study of gamma-delta T cells after stem cell transplantation. The junction had 9 bases not matched to a gene; V was cut back by 3 bases and J by 6 bases. CDR1 is GEAIGNYY, CDR2 EKD, per germline. The CDR3 runs to 16 residues. This clone turned up a few times. TCRdb re-analyzed the RT-PCR reads via CATT. There are about 3,200 delta-chain clones in the sample; about 2% occur only once, and around 12% lies in the top ten. The receptor comes from a human donor. It is not recorded whose cells these are; they may come from a transplant donor. The chain couples TRDV2 to TRDJ1, with TRDD3 matching 13 bases. The sequenced sample was gamma-delta T cells. This chain's CDR3 is CACDPVLGDTFHKLIF. The CDR3 DNA is TGTGCCTGTGACCCGGTACTGGGGGATACGTTTCATAAACTCATCTTT.